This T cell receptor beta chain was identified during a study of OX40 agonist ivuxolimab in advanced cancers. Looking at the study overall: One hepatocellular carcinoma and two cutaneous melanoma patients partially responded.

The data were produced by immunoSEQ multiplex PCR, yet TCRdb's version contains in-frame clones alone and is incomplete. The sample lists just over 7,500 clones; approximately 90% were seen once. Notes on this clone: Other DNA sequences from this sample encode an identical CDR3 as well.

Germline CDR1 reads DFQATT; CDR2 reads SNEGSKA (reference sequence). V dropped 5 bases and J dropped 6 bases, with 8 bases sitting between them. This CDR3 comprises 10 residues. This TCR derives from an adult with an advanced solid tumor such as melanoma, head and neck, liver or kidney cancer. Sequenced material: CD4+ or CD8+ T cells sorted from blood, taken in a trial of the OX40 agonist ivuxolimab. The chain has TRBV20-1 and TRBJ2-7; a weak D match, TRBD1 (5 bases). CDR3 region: CSALRGEQYF. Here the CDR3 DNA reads TGCAGTGCTTTAAGGGGCGAGCAGTACTTC.